This is a list of T cell receptor beta chains from one sample in a study of T cell responses to AZD1222 COVID-19 vaccine. Sequenced by immunoSEQ multiplex PCR; TCRdb stores in-frame clones only, minus some. The table has some 100,000 clones, around 89% seen once. This specimen was peripheral blood, taken 28 days after the second AZD1222 dose. The receptors shown here come from an adult who received the AZD1222 COVID-19 vaccine. The CDR3 runs from the conserved cysteine through the conserved F or W. The order of the fields is clone size, D gene, V gene, J gene, CDR3 protein, CDR3 DNA. D genes are given only for firm matches. Only part of the rows carry a size: once, few, many, or a class if the clone is expanded.

NA	NA	TRBV19	TRBJ2-5	CASSPQGLETQYF	TGTGCCAGTAGTCCTCAGGGTTTAGAGACCCAGTACTTC
once	NA	TRBV7-9	TRBJ2-5	CASSHSSTANPDWETQYF	TGTGCCAGCAGCCATAGCTCAACAGCAAACCCAGATTGGGAGACCCAGTACTTC
NA	NA	TRBV12-3/TRBV12-4	TRBJ2-2	CASSLSRTGELFF	TGTGCCAGCAGTTTATCCAGAACCGGGGAGCTGTTTTTT
NA	TRBD1	TRBV4-3	TRBJ1-1	CASSQSDRVNTEAFF	TGCGCCAGCAGCCAATCAGACAGGGTGAACACTGAAGCTTTCTTT
NA	NA	TRBV3-1/TRBV3-2	TRBJ1-2	CASIPRGGGHGYTF	TGTGCCAGCATTCCCCGTGGGGGCGGACATGGCTACACCTTC
NA	TRBD1	TRBV18	TRBJ2-2	CASSPFRDSENTGELFF	TGTGCCAGCTCACCATTTCGGGACAGCGAGAACACCGGGGAGCTGTTTTTT
NA	NA	TRBV2	TRBJ1-4	CASSEGGGRINEKLFF	TGTGCCAGCAGTGAAGGGGGGGGACGGATTAATGAAAAACTGTTTTTT
once	NA	TRBV7-9	TRBJ1-1	CASSSDGAEAFF	TGTGCCAGCAGCTCGGACGGGGCCGAAGCTTTCTTT
NA	NA	TRBV9	TRBJ1-2	CASSERTAYGYTF	TGTGCCAGCAGCGAAAGGACAGCCTATGGCTACACCTTC
NA	NA	TRBV5-8	TRBJ1-4	CASSLTGDATNEKLFF	TGTGCCAGCAGCTTAACAGGAGATGCAACTAATGAAAAACTGTTTTTT
few	NA	TRBV5-1	TRBJ2-3	CASSLDSTDTQYF	TGCGCCAGCAGCTTGGACAGCACAGATACGCAGTATTTT
NA	NA	TRBV29-1	TRBJ1-3	CSVEKPGVQNTIYF	TGCAGCGTTGAGAAGCCGGGGGTTCAAAACACCATATATTTT
NA	NA	TRBV18	TRBJ2-7	CASSLTEGEQYF	TGTGCCAGCTCACTAACAGAGGGCGAGCAGTACTTC
NA	TRBD2	TRBV2	TRBJ2-1	CASSLGLAGVVGEQFF	TGTGCCAGCAGCCTTGGACTAGCGGGAGTTGTTGGTGAGCAGTTCTTC
NA	NA	TRBV28	TRBJ2-7	CASSLRGTLSYEQYF	TGTGCCAGCAGTTTACGCGGGACACTTTCCTACGAGCAGTACTTC
NA	TRBD1	TRBV7-9	TRBJ1-1	CASSLVTGGSTEAFF	TGTGCCAGCAGCTTAGTCACAGGGGGATCCACTGAAGCTTTCTTT
NA	NA	TRBV2	TRBJ2-1	CASSLSGTYNEQFF	TGTGCCAGCAGTCTTAGCGGAACCTACAATGAGCAGTTCTTC
NA	NA	TRBV10-2	TRBJ1-2	CASSETRGGTYGYTF	TGCGCCAGCAGTGAGACAAGGGGAGGGACCTATGGCTACACCTTC
NA	TRBD1	TRBV11-2	TRBJ1-1	CASSRDRMAEAFF	TGTGCCAGCAGCCGGGACAGGATGGCTGAAGCTTTCTTT
NA	NA	TRBV7-9	TRBJ1-1	CASSRIGGVTEAFF	TGTGCCAGCAGCCGAATCGGGGGGGTGACTGAAGCTTTCTTT
NA	NA	TRBV7-2	TRBJ1-2	CASSLVESPRTSF	TGTGCCAGCAGCTTAGTTGAAAGTCCACGGACCAGCTTC
NA	NA	TRBV4-3	TRBJ2-7	CASSQDLPYEQYF	TGCGCCAGCAGCCAAGATCTACCCTACGAGCAGTACTTC
NA	NA	TRBV3-1/TRBV3-2	TRBJ1-1	CASSQGRNTEAFF	TGTGCCAGCAGCCAGGGTCGGAACACTGAAGCTTTCTTT
NA	NA	TRBV28	TRBJ2-7	CASSLANFKQYF	TGTGCCAGCAGTTTGGCCAACTTTAAGCAGTACTTC
NA	NA	TRBV27	TRBJ2-3	CASSSHARTDTQYF	TGTGCCAGCAGTTCACACGCCCGCACAGATACGCAGTATTTT
NA	NA	TRBV12-5	TRBJ1-1	CASGLVRPGVGTEAFF	TGTGCTAGTGGTTTGGTACGGCCAGGGGTAGGGACTGAAGCTTTCTTT
NA	NA	TRBV29-1	TRBJ1-2	CSVDRSNGYTF	TGCAGCGTAGACAGGAGCAACGGCTACACCTTC
NA	NA	TRBV27	TRBJ1-3	CASSKSWDISGNTIYF	TGTGCCAGCAGTAAATCATGGGACATCTCTGGAAACACCATATATTTT
NA	NA	TRBV9	TRBJ2-2	CASSIPRGGGTSGELFF	TGTGCCAGCAGCATCCCCAGGGGGGGCGGGACGTCCGGGGAGCTGTTTTTT
NA	NA	TRBV18	TRBJ1-4	CASSPRPYEKLFF	TGTGCCAGCTCACCACGGCCTTATGAAAAACTGTTTTTT
NA	NA	TRBV6-1	TRBJ1-1	CASSEKQENTEAFF	TGTGCCAGCAGTGAAAAACAGGAGAACACTGAAGCTTTCTTT
NA	NA	TRBV15	TRBJ2-7	CATSRGGASTEQYF	TGTGCCACCAGCAGAGGAGGGGCTTCAACAGAGCAGTACTTC
NA	NA	TRBV12-3/TRBV12-4	TRBJ1-2	CASSFGRGYTF	TGTGCCAGCAGTTTCGGGCGAGGCTACACCTTC
NA	TRBD1	TRBV18	TRBJ2-6	CASSPRDRTGTGANVLTF	TGTGCCAGCTCACCTCGGGACAGGACGGGAACTGGGGCCAACGTCCTGACTTTC
NA	TRBD1	TRBV11-2	TRBJ2-7	CASSSDRDRGFHEQYF	TGTGCCAGCAGCTCCGATAGGGACAGGGGTTTCCACGAGCAGTACTTC
NA	TRBD1	TRBV5-1	TRBJ1-4	CASSPDPTGEVGRLFF	TGCGCCAGCAGCCCCGATCCGACAGGGGAAGTTGGGAGACTGTTTTTT
NA	TRBD1	TRBV6-5	TRBJ1-3	CASTRDRVGGNTIYF	TGTGCCAGCACACGCGACAGGGTGGGAGGAAACACCATATATTTT
NA	TRBD1	TRBV19	TRBJ2-1	CASSSRDRGYNEQFF	TGTGCCAGTAGTTCCCGGGACAGGGGCTACAATGAGCAGTTCTTC
NA	TRBD1	TRBV27	TRBJ1-2	CASRDYGTGDYGYTF	TGTGCCAGCAGAGATTACGGGACAGGCGACTATGGCTACACCTTC
NA	NA	TRBV23-1	TRBJ1-3	CASRSPGNTIYF	TGCGCCAGCCGAAGTCCGGGAAACACCATATATTTT
once	NA	TRBV6-2/TRBV6-3	TRBJ1-1	CASSRTAEAFF	TGTGCCAGCAGTCGGACCGCTGAAGCTTTCTTT